The 10 T cell receptor beta chains reported below all come from one sample, sequenced in a study of T-cell reconstitution after alpha-beta-depleted transplantation in children. This sample's TCRbeta library carried unique molecular identifier barcodes. One entry per CDR3 protein results from TCRdb running MiXCR on the PCR reads. The sample includes hundreds of thousands of distinct CDR3 sequences, approximately 22% seen only once; the top ten take over 12%. Material: PBMCs, mostly from graft donor cells, obtained 360 days after TCRalphabeta/CD19-depleted stem cell transplant. The receptor set was obtained from a boy under three years old who had a stem cell transplant for acute myeloid leukemia, so the T cells may come from the graft donor.

This chain uses TRBV5-1 with TRBJ2-3; weak D call: TRBD1 (6 bases). Germline CDR1 is SGHRS and CDR2 is YFSETQ. Trimming took off 3 bases at V and 2 bases at J, with 13 bases between the two ends. The CDR3 contains 15 residues. This chain's CDR3 is CASSSPGTITDTQYF. CDR3 coding DNA: TGCGCCAGCAGCTCCCCTGGGACAATCACAGATACGCAGTATTTT.

This rearrangement joins TRBV6-1 to TRBJ1-5; TRBD1 aligns across 9 bases. Looked up from germline, CDR1 is MNHNS and CDR2 is SASEGT. CDR3 length equals 17 residues. Trimming cost V 6 bases and J 4 bases; bases outside gene matches: 13. CDR3 in amino acids: CASSPGQGPVGNQPQHF. In nucleotides, the CDR3 is TGTGCCAGCAGCCCGGGACAGGGCCCAGTTGGTAATCAGCCCCAGCATTTT.

J is TRBJ2-3 and V is TRBV25-1; 8 positions agree with TRBD1. Germline lookup yields CDR1 MGHDK and CDR2 SYGVNS. V shed 5 bases, J shed 5 bases, and the junction held 6 bases outside the gene matches. The CDR3 spans 14 residues. CDR3 DNA sequence: TGTGCCAGCAGTTCACTGGACAGGGAAGATACGCAGTATTTT. The encoded protein is CASSSLDREDTQYF.

This clonotype was seen repeatedly, ten times or more. The CDR3 nucleotides are TGCGCCAGCAGCCCAGACGGGGACACTGAAGCTTTCTTT. Amino acid sequence: CASSPDGDTEAFF. The chain has TRBV5-1 and TRBJ1-1; D is undetermined. V lost 4 bases, J lost 3 bases, and 10 bases lay in between. There are 13 residues in the CDR3. Germline CDR1 SGHRS, CDR2 YFSETQ.

In nucleotides, the CDR3 is TGTGCCAGCAGGACCGGGACAGCCCTTTCCGGGACTAATGAAAAACTGTTTTTT. It translates to CASRTGTALSGTNEKLFF. V gene TRBV12-3 or TRBV12-4 combines with J gene TRBJ1-4, with 7 bases aligning to TRBD1. The CDR3 loop spans 18 amino acids. V was clipped by 6 bases and J by 2 bases; unmatched bases: 15.

There are many counts of this clonotype. The gene calls are TRBV6-5 and TRBJ2-1; 9 bases map to TRBD1. V lost 7 bases, J lost 3 bases, and 4 bases stayed unmatched. This CDR3 is built from 14 residues. Looked up from germline, CDR1 is MNHEY and CDR2 is SVGAGI. DNA of the CDR3: TGTGCCAGCACCGGGACAGGGATCTACAATGAGCAGTTCTTC. Protein sequence: CASTGTGIYNEQFF.

The chain couples TRBV20-1 to TRBJ2-1; D might be TRBD1 (6 bases). V gave up 3 bases and J gave up 8 bases, with 17 bases separating them. This CDR3 region has 14 residues. CDR1 is DFQATT, CDR2 SNEGSKA, per germline (reference sequence). CDR3 sequence: CSASGVGGGDEQFF. CDR3 coding DNA: TGCAGTGCTAGCGGGGTAGGGGGTGGAGATGAGCAGTTCTTC.

The V gene is TRBV5-1, the J gene TRBJ2-1; D gene ambiguous. The V end lost 2 bases, the J end lost 4 bases, and 10 bases lay between the germline ends. Germline V gene data show CDR1 as SGHRS and CDR2 as YFSETQ. This CDR3 is 14 amino acids long. CDR3 sequence: CASSFENKYNEQFF. DNA of the CDR3: TGCGCCAGCAGCTTTGAAAACAAGTACAATGAGCAGTTCTTC.

There are a few counts of this clonotype. This chain uses TRBV10-3 with TRBJ2-3; D unclear. The CDR3 covers 15 residues. The germline V gene has CDR1 ENHRY and CDR2 SYGVKD. Trimming removed 2 bases from V and 0 bases from J, with 9 bases in between. The CDR3 reads CAISEDGRSTDTQYF. DNA of the CDR3: TGTGCCATCAGTGAGGACGGACGCAGCACAGATACGCAGTATTTT.

This clonotype was observed a single time. The chain recombines TRBV6-1 with TRBJ2-2; 8 bases agree with TRBD1. V dropped 6 bases and J dropped 5; count of bases not matched to a gene: 8. This CDR3 comprises 15 residues. Germline assignment: CDR1 MNHNS and CDR2 SASEGT. CDR3 sequence: CASSQTGVWTGELFF. CDR3 in DNA: TGTGCCAGCAGCCAGACAGGGGTATGGACCGGGGAGCTGTTTTTT.